This is a list of T cell receptor beta chains from one sample in a study of T cell repertoires in cytomegalovirus infection. TCRdb reprocessed the reads via MiXCR and lists one record per CDR3 protein. The table has more than 400,000 distinct CDR3 sequences, 26% seen once; the top ten hold under 15%. Sample: PBMCs. These TCRs come from a human donor in good health (CMV status not recorded). Some clones in this sample may be carry-over from other donors' samples. Both conserved end residues are part of each CDR3. A D gene is named only where the DNA matches it firmly. Clone size is shown for a subset of rows, as once, few, many or a class of expanded clone.

clone_size: few
v_call: TRBV11-3
d_call: NA
j_call: TRBJ2-3
cdr3_aa: CASSLRTGPSGTDTQYF
cdr3_nt: TGTGCCAGCAGCTTACGCACGGGTCCAAGCGGCACAGATACGCAGTATTTT

clone_size: few
v_call: TRBV6-2/TRBV6-3
d_call: NA
j_call: TRBJ1-5
cdr3_aa: CASSTAGSQHF
cdr3_nt: TGTGCCAGCAGTACGGCGGGATCCCAGCATTTT

clone_size: many
v_call: TRBV7-2
d_call: NA
j_call: TRBJ1-6
cdr3_aa: CASSSGGTDYNSPLHF
cdr3_nt: TGTGCCAGCAGCTCCGGCGGGACGGATTATAATTCACCCCTCCACTTT

clone_size: NA
v_call: TRBV12-3/TRBV12-4
d_call: NA
j_call: TRBJ2-3
cdr3_aa: CASSLVREITDTQYF
cdr3_nt: TGTGCCAGCAGTTTAGTGAGGGAAATCACAGATACGCAGTATTTT

clone_size: NA
v_call: TRBV7-2
d_call: TRBD1
j_call: TRBJ1-2
cdr3_aa: CASSPISGQEKYGYTF
cdr3_nt: TGTGCCAGCAGCCCTATATCCGGACAGGAGAAGTATGGCTACACCTTC

clone_size: few
v_call: TRBV4-1
d_call: NA
j_call: TRBJ1-2
cdr3_aa: CASSQVFPNYGYTF
cdr3_nt: TGCGCCAGCAGCCAAGTTTTTCCTAACTATGGCTACACCTTC

clone_size: NA
v_call: TRBV6-6
d_call: NA
j_call: TRBJ2-2
cdr3_aa: CASSEGPGELFF
cdr3_nt: TGTGCCAGCAGCGAGGGCCCCGGGGAGCTGTTTTTT

clone_size: few
v_call: TRBV29-1
d_call: NA
j_call: TRBJ1-1
cdr3_aa: CSVEQVLSSEAFF
cdr3_nt: TGCAGCGTTGAACAAGTACTCTCCTCTGAAGCTTTCTTT

clone_size: NA
v_call: TRBV27
d_call: TRBD1
j_call: TRBJ2-5
cdr3_aa: CASSTHRGETQYF
cdr3_nt: TGTGCCAGCAGTACGCACAGGGGAGAGACCCAGTACTTC

clone_size: few
v_call: TRBV12-3/TRBV12-4
d_call: TRBD2
j_call: TRBJ2-5
cdr3_aa: CASSFGTRRETQYF
cdr3_nt: TGTGCCAGCAGTTTTGGGACTAGGCGAGAGACCCAGTACTTC

clone_size: few
v_call: TRBV9
d_call: TRBD2
j_call: TRBJ2-3
cdr3_aa: CASSPRAGDGTDTQYF
cdr3_nt: TGTGCCAGCAGCCCCCGCGCGGGAGATGGGACAGATACGCAGTATTTT

clone_size: few
v_call: TRBV13
d_call: TRBD2
j_call: TRBJ2-3
cdr3_aa: CASSLQLAGGPRNTQYF
cdr3_nt: TGTGCCAGCAGCTTACAGCTAGCGGGAGGGCCGAGAAATACGCAGTATTTT

clone_size: NA
v_call: TRBV29-1
d_call: TRBD2
j_call: TRBJ2-7
cdr3_aa: CSVVLAYYGLYF
cdr3_nt: TGCAGCGTCGTACTAGCGTATTACGGGCTGTACTTC

clone_size: NA
v_call: TRBV6-2/TRBV6-3
d_call: NA
j_call: TRBJ2-5
cdr3_aa: CASSPDRKETQYF
cdr3_nt: TGTGCCAGCAGCCCGGACCGAAAAGAGACCCAGTACTTC

clone_size: many
v_call: TRBV7-2
d_call: NA
j_call: TRBJ1-1
cdr3_aa: CASSPIGGATEAFF
cdr3_nt: TGTGCCAGCAGCCCGATCGGAGGGGCCACTGAAGCTTTCTTT

clone_size: few
v_call: TRBV5-1
d_call: NA
j_call: TRBJ1-6
cdr3_aa: CASSLDVAPLHF
cdr3_nt: TGCGCCAGCAGCTTGGACGTCGCACCCCTCCACTTT

clone_size: few
v_call: TRBV7-2
d_call: NA
j_call: TRBJ1-1
cdr3_aa: CASSLDRTFEAFF
cdr3_nt: TGTGCCAGCAGCTTAGATAGGACATTTGAAGCTTTCTTT

clone_size: NA
v_call: TRBV2
d_call: NA
j_call: TRBJ1-1
cdr3_aa: CASILDKNTEAFF
cdr3_nt: TGTGCCAGCATTCTTGACAAGAACACTGAAGCTTTCTTT

clone_size: many
v_call: TRBV7-2
d_call: TRBD2
j_call: TRBJ2-1
cdr3_aa: CASSSTSGSSYNEQFF
cdr3_nt: TGTGCCAGCAGCTCGACTAGCGGAAGCTCCTACAATGAGCAGTTCTTC

clone_size: many
v_call: TRBV7-8
d_call: NA
j_call: TRBJ1-3
cdr3_aa: CASSLAGNSGNTIYF
cdr3_nt: TGTGCCAGCAGCTTAGCAGGCAACTCTGGAAACACCATATATTTT

clone_size: NA
v_call: TRBV24-1
d_call: NA
j_call: TRBJ1-1
cdr3_aa: CATSETANTEAFF
cdr3_nt: TGTGCCACCAGTGAAACAGCGAACACTGAAGCTTTCTTT

clone_size: NA
v_call: TRBV14
d_call: NA
j_call: TRBJ2-6
cdr3_aa: CASSPRTSGANVLTF
cdr3_nt: TGTGCCAGCAGCCCCCGGACCTCTGGGGCCAACGTCCTGACTTTC

clone_size: NA
v_call: TRBV29-1
d_call: NA
j_call: TRBJ2-1
cdr3_aa: CSVLSGRRDEQFF
cdr3_nt: TGCAGCGTTCTCTCGGGTCGGAGAGATGAGCAGTTCTTC

clone_size: few
v_call: TRBV6-8
d_call: NA
j_call: TRBJ2-5
cdr3_aa: CASSSAGPYQETQYF
cdr3_nt: TGTGCCAGCAGTTCTGCGGGCCCGTACCAAGAGACCCAGTACTTC

clone_size: NA
v_call: TRBV4-1
d_call: TRBD2
j_call: TRBJ2-5
cdr3_aa: CASSHPRLAGSGETQYF
cdr3_nt: TGCGCCAGCAGCCACCCCAGACTAGCGGGAAGCGGAGAGACCCAGTACTTC

clone_size: NA
v_call: TRBV7-2
d_call: NA
j_call: TRBJ2-1
cdr3_aa: CASSTGRNINEQFF
cdr3_nt: TGTGCCAGCAGCACGGGGAGGAATATCAATGAGCAGTTCTTC

clone_size: NA
v_call: TRBV7-8
d_call: TRBD1
j_call: TRBJ1-1
cdr3_aa: CASRPDRANPGAFF
cdr3_nt: TGTGCCAGCAGGCCCGACAGGGCCAACCCGGGAGCTTTCTTT

clone_size: few
v_call: TRBV19
d_call: NA
j_call: TRBJ2-1
cdr3_aa: CATTEAGDEQFF
cdr3_nt: TGTGCCACCACGGAGGCCGGGGATGAGCAGTTCTTC

clone_size: many
v_call: TRBV18
d_call: NA
j_call: TRBJ2-5
cdr3_aa: CASSSGSQETQYF
cdr3_nt: TGTGCCAGCTCGTCCGGGAGTCAAGAGACCCAGTACTTC

clone_size: few
v_call: TRBV19
d_call: NA
j_call: TRBJ1-5
cdr3_aa: CASSPDLVGRGQPQHF
cdr3_nt: TGTGCCAGTAGTCCAGACCTGGTAGGGAGGGGTCAGCCCCAGCATTTT

clone_size: NA
v_call: TRBV6-2/TRBV6-3
d_call: NA
j_call: TRBJ1-5
cdr3_aa: CASSYRQGLRQPQHF
cdr3_nt: TGTGCCAGCAGTTACCGGCAGGGACTTCGACAGCCCCAGCATTTT

clone_size: NA
v_call: TRBV6-1
d_call: TRBD1
j_call: TRBJ1-2
cdr3_aa: CASRDRGRRAYGYTF
cdr3_nt: TGTGCCAGCAGGGACAGGGGCAGGCGGGCCTATGGCTACACCTTC

clone_size: many
v_call: TRBV7-3
d_call: NA
j_call: TRBJ2-1
cdr3_aa: CASSPQGAVNNEQFF
cdr3_nt: TGTGCCAGCAGCCCCCAAGGAGCGGTGAACAATGAGCAGTTCTTC

clone_size: NA
v_call: TRBV2
d_call: NA
j_call: TRBJ2-1
cdr3_aa: CASSESVILDNEQFF
cdr3_nt: TGTGCCAGCAGTGAGAGCGTAATTTTGGACAATGAGCAGTTCTTC

clone_size: NA
v_call: TRBV27
d_call: TRBD2
j_call: TRBJ2-3
cdr3_aa: CASRTLSSGDGDTQYF
cdr3_nt: TGTGCCAGCCGTACCTTAAGTAGCGGGGACGGGGATACGCAGTATTTT

clone_size: many
v_call: TRBV5-1
d_call: NA
j_call: TRBJ2-1
cdr3_aa: CASSQANEQFF
cdr3_nt: TGCGCCAGCAGCCAGGCCAATGAGCAGTTCTTC

clone_size: NA
v_call: TRBV2
d_call: TRBD1
j_call: TRBJ1-5
cdr3_aa: CASTGRGPRSNQPQHF
cdr3_nt: TGTGCCAGCACGGGCAGGGGGCCCCGGAGCAATCAGCCCCAGCATTTT

clone_size: once
v_call: TRBV7-9
d_call: NA
j_call: TRBJ2-3
cdr3_aa: CASSLVQGKDTQYF
cdr3_nt: TGTGCCAGCAGCTTAGTCCAGGGGAAGGATACGCAGTATTTT

clone_size: once
v_call: TRBV5-1
d_call: NA
j_call: TRBJ1-1
cdr3_aa: CASSRAGPGTEAFF
cdr3_nt: TGCGCCAGCAGCCGCGCAGGGCCAGGCACTGAAGCTTTCTTT

clone_size: many
v_call: TRBV7-9
d_call: NA
j_call: TRBJ2-1
cdr3_aa: CASSLVGTYSSYNEQFF
cdr3_nt: TGTGCCAGCAGCTTAGTTGGAACCTATAGCTCCTACAATGAGCAGTTCTTC

clone_size: NA
v_call: TRBV7-9
d_call: NA
j_call: TRBJ2-5
cdr3_aa: CASRTGVQETQYF
cdr3_nt: TGTGCCAGCAGAACCGGGGTACAAGAGACCCAGTACTTC

clone_size: few
v_call: TRBV5-1
d_call: NA
j_call: TRBJ2-2
cdr3_aa: CASSLSLTNTGELFF
cdr3_nt: TGCGCCAGCAGCCTATCCCTTACGAACACCGGGGAGCTGTTTTTT

clone_size: NA
v_call: TRBV11-2
d_call: NA
j_call: TRBJ2-7
cdr3_aa: CASSPRPRVTTYEQYF
cdr3_nt: TGTGCCAGCAGCCCGAGGCCACGGGTTACAACCTACGAGCAGTACTTC

clone_size: NA
v_call: TRBV5-4
d_call: NA
j_call: TRBJ2-5
cdr3_aa: CAGSLMGTQETQYF
cdr3_nt: TGTGCCGGCAGCTTGATGGGGACCCAAGAGACCCAGTACTTC

clone_size: NA
v_call: TRBV15
d_call: TRBD2
j_call: TRBJ2-1
cdr3_aa: CATSRDILLAGGGEQFF
cdr3_nt: TGTGCCACCAGCAGAGATATTCTACTAGCGGGAGGGGGAGAGCAGTTCTTC

clone_size: NA
v_call: TRBV6-5
d_call: NA
j_call: TRBJ1-2
cdr3_aa: CASSRRVSGYGYTF
cdr3_nt: TGTGCCAGCAGCCGCAGGGTGTCTGGGTATGGCTACACCTTC

clone_size: NA
v_call: TRBV11-3
d_call: TRBD1
j_call: TRBJ1-2
cdr3_aa: CASSLGGQAFGYTF
cdr3_nt: TGTGCCAGCAGCTTAGGAGGACAGGCTTTTGGCTACACCTTC

clone_size: many
v_call: TRBV11-2
d_call: TRBD2
j_call: TRBJ2-6
cdr3_aa: CASSRTPRTSGRASGANVLTF
cdr3_nt: TGTGCCAGCAGCCGAACCCCGAGGACTAGCGGGAGGGCCTCTGGGGCCAACGTCCTGACTTTC

clone_size: few
v_call: TRBV24-1
d_call: TRBD1
j_call: TRBJ2-2
cdr3_aa: CATSDQGDKTLFF
cdr3_nt: TGTGCCACCAGTGACCAGGGGGACAAGACGCTGTTTTTT

clone_size: once
v_call: TRBV10-3
d_call: NA
j_call: TRBJ2-5
cdr3_aa: CAISPSPRGETQYF
cdr3_nt: TGTGCCATCAGTCCTTCACCCCGGGGGGAGACCCAGTACTTC

clone_size: NA
v_call: TRBV4-1
d_call: NA
j_call: TRBJ1-4
cdr3_aa: CASSQSRGVIEKLFF
cdr3_nt: TGCGCCAGCAGCCAATCCAGGGGAGTGATCGAAAAACTGTTTTTT

clone_size: once
v_call: TRBV5-3
d_call: NA
j_call: TRBJ2-7
cdr3_aa: CASSGGQITYEQYF
cdr3_nt: TGTGCCAGCAGCGGGGGACAGATCACCTACGAGCAGTACTTC

clone_size: NA
v_call: TRBV28
d_call: NA
j_call: TRBJ1-1
cdr3_aa: CASSFIGGVSEAFF
cdr3_nt: TGTGCCAGCAGTTTTATAGGGGGGGTTTCTGAAGCTTTCTTT

clone_size: few
v_call: TRBV28
d_call: TRBD1
j_call: TRBJ2-7
cdr3_aa: CASSRGDRETYEQYF
cdr3_nt: TGTGCCAGCAGTCGGGGGGACAGGGAGACCTACGAGCAGTACTTC

clone_size: NA
v_call: TRBV24-1
d_call: TRBD2
j_call: TRBJ2-5
cdr3_aa: CATSDFGSGRKETQYF
cdr3_nt: TGTGCCACCAGTGATTTCGGGTCCGGGAGGAAAGAGACCCAGTACTTC

clone_size: few
v_call: TRBV11-3
d_call: NA
j_call: TRBJ2-4
cdr3_aa: CASVRGGSENIQYF
cdr3_nt: TGTGCCAGCGTTAGGGGGGGATCCGAAAACATTCAGTACTTC

clone_size: NA
v_call: TRBV7-4
d_call: NA
j_call: TRBJ1-5
cdr3_aa: CASSLSSVYNQPQHF
cdr3_nt: TGTGCCAGCAGCTTATCATCGGTTTACAATCAGCCCCAGCATTTT

clone_size: few
v_call: TRBV7-2
d_call: NA
j_call: TRBJ2-5
cdr3_aa: CASSLAGARGETQYF
cdr3_nt: TGTGCCAGCAGCTTAGCGGGGGCTCGAGGAGAGACCCAGTACTTC

clone_size: few
v_call: TRBV2
d_call: NA
j_call: TRBJ2-1
cdr3_aa: CASSVRMGNEQFF
cdr3_nt: TGTGCCAGCAGTGTCCGAATGGGCAATGAGCAGTTCTTC

clone_size: few
v_call: TRBV14
d_call: TRBD2
j_call: TRBJ2-3
cdr3_aa: CASSQDRPGLKFSQYF
cdr3_nt: TGTGCCAGCAGCCAAGATCGACCGGGACTAAAGTTTTCGCAGTATTTT